These 16 T cell receptor beta chains were all obtained from the same sample, sequenced in a study of blood T cell repertoires in COVID-19. Sequencing used immunoSEQ multiplex PCR; TCRdb keeps in-frame clones, though not all of them. Of fewer than 150,000 clones listed, roughly 80% are singletons. The sequenced material came from PBMCs or T cells enriched from blood (not recorded which). All receptors derive from a man between 25 and 39 years old who had recovered from COVID-19.

The chain uses TRBV19 and TRBJ2-7, with 9 bases lining up with TRBD1. The CDR3 contains 17 residues. Germline assignment: CDR1 LNHDA and CDR2 SQIVND (reference sequence). The V gene end was trimmed by 5 bases and the J gene end by 3 bases; junction bases not matched to a gene: 14. CDR3 sequence: CASSGKTGGAGHYEQYF. CDR3 bases: TGTGCCAGTAGTGGGAAAACAGGGGGCGCCGGGCACTACGAGCAGTACTTC.

This clone occurred a few times. This chain connects TRBV29-1 to TRBJ1-1, with D possibly matching TRBD1 (6 bases). Germline loops: CDR1 SQVTM, CDR2 ANQGSEA. V lost 4 bases to trimming and J lost 4 bases, with 7 bases between them. The CDR3 is 11 amino acids. DNA for the CDR3: TGCAGCGTTGCCAGGGGCACTGAAGCTTTCTTT. Its translation is CSVARGTEAFF.

The CDR3 region is CASRDRGRGTGELFF. The CDR3 DNA reads TGTGCCAGCAGGGACAGGGGGCGAGGGACCGGGGAGCTGTTTTTT. The V call is TRBV2, the J call TRBJ2-2, with 11 positions matching TRBD1. The junction had 5 bases not matched to a gene; V was cut back by 6 bases and J by 5 bases. Germline V gives CDR1 SNHLY, CDR2 FYNNEI. This CDR3 contains 15 residues.

The rearrangement joins TRBV29-1 to TRBJ2-1, with 7 nucleotides matching TRBD2. The J segment lost 7 bases and the V segment lost 3 bases, leaving 6 bases of the junction unmatched. CDR3 length: 13 residues. Germline values: CDR1 SQVTM, CDR2 ANQGSEA. CDR3: CSVDFAGVNEQFF. For the CDR3, the DNA is TGCAGCGTTGATTTCGCGGGGGTAAATGAGCAGTTCTTC.

This clone has just one count. V and J are TRBV2 and TRBJ1-1, with D maybe TRBD1 (6 bases). Germline CDR1 is SNHLY and CDR2 is FYNNEI. This CDR3 is built from 15 residues. Trimming took 8 bases from V and 4 from J, leaving 20 bases between them. The chain's CDR3 is CASLWGQGVVTEAFF. The DNA of the CDR3 is TGTGCCAGCCTCTGGGGGCAGGGAGTGGTCACTGAAGCTTTCTTT.

The CDR3 coding sequence is TGTGCCAGCAGGTCGGTTGATTCACCCCTCCACTTT. This translates into CASRSVDSPLHF. This chain links TRBV12-3 or TRBV12-4 with TRBJ1-6; D remains ambiguous. This CDR3 spans 12 amino acids. Trimming removed 6 bases at V and 8 bases at J, with 8 bases between.

V is TRBV2 and J is TRBJ2-6; no reliable D call. The CDR3 length is 14 residues. V lost 4 bases to trimming and J lost 4 bases, with 8 bases between them. CDR1 SNHLY and CDR2 FYNNEI come from the germline V gene. The CDR3 reads CASSVPGGANVLTF. The CDR3 region has the DNA TGTGCCAGCAGTGTCCCCGGGGGGGCCAACGTCCTGACTTTC.

The gene calls are TRBV2 and TRBJ2-2; D not resolved. Germline values: CDR1 SNHLY, CDR2 FYNNEI. The CDR3 spans 15 residues. The ends were cut back, 6 bases at V and 5 bases at J, with 16 bases in the middle. DNA of the CDR3: TGTGCCAGCAGCCCCCCTACTCCCCTGACCGGGGAGCTGTTTTTT. Its translation is CASSPPTPLTGELFF.

The V call is TRBV18, the J call TRBJ2-5, with a weak D call TRBD1 (6 bases). The V end lost 0 bases, the J end lost 1 base, and 6 bases lay between the germline ends. The germline V gene has CDR1 KGHSH and CDR2 LQKENI. The CDR3 has 14 residues. The CDR3 region is CASSPPTGQETQYF. The DNA for the CDR3 is TGTGCCAGCTCACCACCGACAGGCCAAGAGACCCAGTACTTC.

The CDR3 loop reads CASSYSSGSGNTIYF. The CDR3, as DNA: TGTGCCAGCAGTTACTCGTCAGGCTCTGGAAACACCATATATTTT. V usage is TRBV6-5 and J usage is TRBJ1-3; D is unclear. Trimming pared 0 bases from V and 0 bases from J, leaving 6 bases between. Germline V gives CDR1 MNHEY, CDR2 SVGAGI. This CDR3 comprises 15 residues.

V is TRBV27 and J is TRBJ2-3, with 7 bases that match TRBD2. The CDR3 totals 17 residues. Germline CDR1 reads MNHEY; CDR2 reads SMNVEV (reference sequence). Trimming at V came to 6 bases and at J to 5 bases, leaving 17 bases not matched to a gene. CDR3 amino acids: CASSLRESGRGLDTQYF. The CDR3, as DNA: TGTGCCAGCAGCCTAAGGGAATCGGGGAGGGGCTTAGATACGCAGTATTTT.

The CDR3 is CASSFLYRESTSYEQYV. The CDR3 coding sequence is TGTGCCAGCAGCTTCCTTTACAGGGAATCAACCTCCTACGAGCAGTACGTC. The rearrangement joins TRBV5-4 to TRBJ2-7; D might be TRBD1 (6 bases). The germline CDR1 and CDR2 sequences are SGHNT and YYREEE (reference sequence). Trimming removed 2 bases at V and 0 bases at J, with 18 bases between. This CDR3 region has 17 residues.

V and J are TRBV5-6 and TRBJ2-1; 9 bases align to TRBD1. V lost 4 bases and J lost 3; bases outside the gene matches: 14. This CDR3 contains 18 residues. Germline lookup yields CDR1 SGHDT and CDR2 YYEEEE. The CDR3 here is CASSPGTGSVWGYNEQFF. DNA for the CDR3: TGTGCCAGCAGCCCCGGGACAGGGAGTGTTTGGGGCTACAATGAGCAGTTCTTC.

The chain carries TRBV13 and TRBJ2-7; 13 nucleotides match TRBD2. The CDR3 contains 15 residues. Trimming at V came to 4 bases and at J to 3 bases, leaving 3 bases not matched to a gene. CDR1 is PRHDT, CDR2 FYEKMQ, per germline (reference sequence). CDR3 amino acids: CASSSRLAGGYEQYF. The CDR3 DNA reads TGTGCCAGCAGCTCCAGACTAGCGGGAGGCTACGAGCAGTACTTC. Full variable domain (missing parts from reference TRBV13 and TRBJ2-7): AAGVIQSPRHLIKEKRETATLKCYPIPRHDTVYWYQQGPGQDPQFLISFYEKMQSDKGSIPDRFSAQQFSDYHSELNMSSLELGDSALYFCASSSRLAGGYEQYFGPGTRLTVT.

This chain uses TRBV10-3 with TRBJ1-2, with no clear D. Germline V gene lookup returns CDR1 ENHRY and CDR2 SYGVKD. Trimming removed 10 bases from V and 6 bases from J, with 15 bases in between. This CDR3 comprises 12 residues. In DNA, the CDR3 is TGTGCCACCAGCGTCGGGGTCCATGGCTACACCTTC. This sequence encodes CATSVGVHGYTF.

This clone has just one count. The rearrangement uses TRBV10-1 and TRBJ1-1, with D perhaps TRBD1 (6 bases). The CDR3 is 14 residues long. Germline CDR1 WNHNN, CDR2 SYGVQD (reference sequence). Trimming pared 3 bases from V and 6 bases from J, leaving 14 bases between. CDR3 DNA sequence: TGCGCCAGCAGTGACCTACCTCGGACAGCTGAAGCTTTCTTT. It specifies CASSDLPRTAEAFF.